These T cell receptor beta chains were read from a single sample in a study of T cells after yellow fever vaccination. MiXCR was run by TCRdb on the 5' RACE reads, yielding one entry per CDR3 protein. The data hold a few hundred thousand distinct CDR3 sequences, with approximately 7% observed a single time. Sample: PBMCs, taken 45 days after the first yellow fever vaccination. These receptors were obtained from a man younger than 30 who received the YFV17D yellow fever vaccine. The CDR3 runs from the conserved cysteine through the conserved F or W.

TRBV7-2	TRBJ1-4	CASSLGWGEAEKLFF
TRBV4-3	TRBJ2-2	CASSPKTGVTGELFF
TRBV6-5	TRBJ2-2	CASSYSRLANTGELFF
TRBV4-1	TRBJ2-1	CASSQANLVGSSYNEQFF
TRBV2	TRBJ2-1	CATRQTTRGDEQFF
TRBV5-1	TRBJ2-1	CASSLVGSDNEQFF
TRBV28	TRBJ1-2	CASSLPPPLFGYGYTF
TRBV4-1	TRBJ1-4	CASSQISQGEKLFF
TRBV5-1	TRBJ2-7	CASSLFQGSLFEQYF
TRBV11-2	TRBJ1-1	CASSDRTGRPTEAFF
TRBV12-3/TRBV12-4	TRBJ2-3	CASRRVGRDTDTQYF
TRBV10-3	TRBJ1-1	CAISAELNTEAFF
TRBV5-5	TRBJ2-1	CASSPAGGVSVNEQFF
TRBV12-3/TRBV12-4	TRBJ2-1	CASSLEVGTSYNEQFF
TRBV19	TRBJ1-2	CASSIGEAYTF
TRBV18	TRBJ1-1	CASSTGHVNTEAFF
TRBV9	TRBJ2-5	CASSGTSGGQETQYF
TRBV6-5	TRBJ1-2	CASSYGGYYGYTF
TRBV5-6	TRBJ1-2	CASSPGQTGYTF
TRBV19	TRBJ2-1	CASSIRTARDEQFF
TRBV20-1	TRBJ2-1	CSARNSGGVDEQFF
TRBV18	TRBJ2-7	CASSPPVWTGYEQYF
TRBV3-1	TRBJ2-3	CASSMGQVVGDTQYF
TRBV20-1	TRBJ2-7	CSAIQDRSSYEQYF